Sequencing of this T cell receptor beta chain was carried out in a study of control samples from healthy donors and cancer patients (dated by TCRdb to the early 2020s). CDR1 and CDR2 (LNHDA, SQIVND) derive from the germline V gene (reference sequence). V is shortened by 3 bases, J by 6 bases, and the region joining them spans 17 bases. There are 15 amino acids in the CDR3, from cysteine to phenylalanine inclusive. Of the read, only the CDR3 DNA is kept; its 45 bases are in frame from base 1. In regard to this clone: Its antigen is currently not known. The input lacks base qualities; no much larger clone sits a single base away.

The protocol used for the library was the immunoSEQ multiplex PCR assay. TCRdb's version of the immuneACCESS table is confined to in-frame rearrangements and falls short of the full clone set. An unresolved V gene accounts for under half of the shortfall where checked; the remainder is of unknown origin. Counted in this sample were some 190,000 clones; 90% to 95% of them appeared once. Clones ranked in the top ten supply 1.5% to 2% of the sample. This clonotype originated in a man aged 30-40 years in good health. Recombination joined TRBV19 with TRBJ1-1; D gene: possibly TRBD1, on 5 matching bases. The sequencing input was blood. Read as DNA, the sequence is TGTGCCAGTAGTATGGGAGGCAGGGCGGTCGCTGAAGCTTTCTTT. This gives the protein CASSMGGRAVAEAFF.